Listed here is a single T cell receptor (beta chain). The data belong to a study of blood T cell repertoires in COVID-19. The protocol was immunoSEQ multiplex PCR, while the TCRdb copy is restricted to in-frame clones and leaves out a portion. This table holds roughly 410,000 clones, 89% found once. From germline, CDR1 is LNHDA and CDR2 SQIVND (reference sequence). V dropped 4 bases and J dropped 0; count of bases not matched to a gene: 4. The CDR3 is 15 amino acids. The sequence was collected from a woman in her thirties or forties with COVID-19, enrolled during active disease. This chain connects TRBV19 to TRBJ2-3; 7 bases align to TRBD1. Sequencing was performed on peripheral blood. The CDR3 DNA is TGTGCCAGTAGTACGGGACAGCCGAGCACAGATACGCAGTATTTT. Translated, it gives CASSTGQPSTDTQYF.